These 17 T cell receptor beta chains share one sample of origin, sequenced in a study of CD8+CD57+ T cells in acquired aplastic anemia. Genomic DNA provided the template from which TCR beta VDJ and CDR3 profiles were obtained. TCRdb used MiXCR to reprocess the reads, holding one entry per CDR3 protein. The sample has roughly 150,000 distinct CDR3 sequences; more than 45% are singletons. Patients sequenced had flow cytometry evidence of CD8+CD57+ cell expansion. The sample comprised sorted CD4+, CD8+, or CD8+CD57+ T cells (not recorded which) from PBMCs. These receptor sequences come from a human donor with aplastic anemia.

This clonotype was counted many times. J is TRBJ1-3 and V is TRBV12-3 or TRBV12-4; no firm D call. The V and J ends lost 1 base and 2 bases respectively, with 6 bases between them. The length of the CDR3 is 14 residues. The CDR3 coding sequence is TGTGCCAGCAGTTTAGATGGGGCTGGAAACACCATATATTTT. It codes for CASSLDGAGNTIYF.

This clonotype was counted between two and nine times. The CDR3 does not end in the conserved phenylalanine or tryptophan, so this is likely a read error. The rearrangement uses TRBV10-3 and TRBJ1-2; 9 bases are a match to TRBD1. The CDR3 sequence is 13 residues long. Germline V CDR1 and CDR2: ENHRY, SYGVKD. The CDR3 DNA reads TGTGCCAGCAGTATCGACAGGGGGTATGGCTACACCCTC. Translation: CASSIDRGYGYTL.

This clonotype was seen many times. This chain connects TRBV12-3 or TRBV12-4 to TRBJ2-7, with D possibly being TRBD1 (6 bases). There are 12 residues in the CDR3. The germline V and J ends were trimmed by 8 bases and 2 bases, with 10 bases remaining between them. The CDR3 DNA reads TGTGCCAGCGGGGGCCCTACCTACGAGCAGTACTTC. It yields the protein CASGGPTYEQYF.

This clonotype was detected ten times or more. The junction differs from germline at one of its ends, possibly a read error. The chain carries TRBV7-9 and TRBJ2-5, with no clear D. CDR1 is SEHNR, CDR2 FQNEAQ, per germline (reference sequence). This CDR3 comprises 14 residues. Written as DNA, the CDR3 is TGTGCCAGCAGCTTAGCTGTCAACCATGAGACCCAGTACTTC. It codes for CASSLAVNHETQYF.

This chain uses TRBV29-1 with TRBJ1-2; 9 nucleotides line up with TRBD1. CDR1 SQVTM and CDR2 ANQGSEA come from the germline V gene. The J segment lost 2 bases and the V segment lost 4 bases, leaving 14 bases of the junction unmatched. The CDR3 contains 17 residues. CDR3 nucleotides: TGCAGCGTTGTCGACAAGGGGTGGGACAGGGCCAACTATGGCTACACCTTC. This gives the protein CSVVDKGWDRANYGYTF.

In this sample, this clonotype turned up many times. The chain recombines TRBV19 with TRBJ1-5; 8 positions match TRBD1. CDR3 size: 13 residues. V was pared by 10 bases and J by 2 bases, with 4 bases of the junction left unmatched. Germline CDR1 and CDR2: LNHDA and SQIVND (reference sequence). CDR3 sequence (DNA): TGTGCCATCGGACAGGGTCGCAATCAGCCCCAGCATTTT. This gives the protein CAIGQGRNQPQHF. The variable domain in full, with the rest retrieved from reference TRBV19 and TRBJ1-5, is DGGITQSPKYLFRKEGQNVTLSCEQNLNHDAMYWYRQDPGQGLRLIYYSQIVNDFQKGDIAEGYSVSREKKESFPLTVTSAQKNPTAFYLCAIGQGRNQPQHFGDGTRLSIL.

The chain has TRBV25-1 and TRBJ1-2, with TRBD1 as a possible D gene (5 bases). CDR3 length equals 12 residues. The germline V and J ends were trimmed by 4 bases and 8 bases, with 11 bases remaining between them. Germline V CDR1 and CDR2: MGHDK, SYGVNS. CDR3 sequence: CASSGPGGGYTF. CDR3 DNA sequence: TGTGCCAGCAGTGGCCCCGGGGGGGGCTACACCTTC.

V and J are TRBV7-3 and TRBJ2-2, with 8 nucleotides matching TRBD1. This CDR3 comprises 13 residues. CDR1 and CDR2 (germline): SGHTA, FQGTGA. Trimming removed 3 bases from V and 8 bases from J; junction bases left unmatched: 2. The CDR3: CASSLGTGGELFF. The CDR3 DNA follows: TGTGCCAGCAGCTTGGGGACAGGTGGGGAGCTGTTTTTT. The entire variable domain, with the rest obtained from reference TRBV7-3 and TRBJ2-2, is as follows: GAGVSQTPSNKVTEKGKYVELRCDPISGHTALYWYRQSLGQGPEFLIYFQGTGAADDSGLPNDRFFAVRPEGSVSTLKIQRTERGDSAVYLCASSLGTGGELFFGEGSRLTVL.

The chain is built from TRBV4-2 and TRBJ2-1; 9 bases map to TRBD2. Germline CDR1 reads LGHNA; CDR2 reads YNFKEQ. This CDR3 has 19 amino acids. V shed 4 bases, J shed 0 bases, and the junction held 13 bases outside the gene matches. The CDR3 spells CASSPGVAGAQSSYNEQFF. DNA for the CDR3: TGTGCCAGCAGCCCCGGGGTAGCGGGAGCTCAAAGCTCCTACAATGAGCAGTTCTTC.

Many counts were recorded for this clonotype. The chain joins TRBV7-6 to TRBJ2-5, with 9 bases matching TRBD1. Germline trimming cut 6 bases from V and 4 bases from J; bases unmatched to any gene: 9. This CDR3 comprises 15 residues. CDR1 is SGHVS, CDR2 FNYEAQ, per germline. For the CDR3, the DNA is TGTGCCAGCAGGAAATCACAGGGGGCCGGAGAGACCCAGTACTTC. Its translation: CASRKSQGAGETQYF.

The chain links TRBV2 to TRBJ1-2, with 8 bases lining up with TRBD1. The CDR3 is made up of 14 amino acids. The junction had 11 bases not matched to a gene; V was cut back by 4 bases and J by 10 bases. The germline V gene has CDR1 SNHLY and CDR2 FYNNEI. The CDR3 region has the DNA TGTGCCAGCAGTGGCGGGGTGGGGACAGGTGACTACACCTTC. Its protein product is CASSGGVGTGDYTF.

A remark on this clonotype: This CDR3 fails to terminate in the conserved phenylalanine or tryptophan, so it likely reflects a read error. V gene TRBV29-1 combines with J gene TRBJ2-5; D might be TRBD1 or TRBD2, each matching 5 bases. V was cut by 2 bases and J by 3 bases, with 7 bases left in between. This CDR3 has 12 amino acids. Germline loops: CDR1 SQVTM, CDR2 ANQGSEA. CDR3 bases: TGCAGCGTTGAATGGGGGAAAGAGACCCAGTACCTC. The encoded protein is CSVEWGKETQYL.

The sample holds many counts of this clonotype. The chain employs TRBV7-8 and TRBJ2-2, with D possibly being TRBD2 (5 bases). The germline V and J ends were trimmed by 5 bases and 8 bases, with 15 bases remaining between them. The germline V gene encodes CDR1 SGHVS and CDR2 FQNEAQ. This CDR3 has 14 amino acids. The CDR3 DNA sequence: TGTGCCAGCAGCACGACCCTCGAGGGTGGGGAGCTGTTTTTT. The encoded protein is CASSTTLEGGELFF.

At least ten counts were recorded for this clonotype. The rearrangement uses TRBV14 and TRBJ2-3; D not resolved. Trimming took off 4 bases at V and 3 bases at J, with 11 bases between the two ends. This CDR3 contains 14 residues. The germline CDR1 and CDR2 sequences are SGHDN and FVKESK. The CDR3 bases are TGTGCCAGCAGCCCTACCCTAGGGACAGATACGCAGTATTTT. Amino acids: CASSPTLGTDTQYF.

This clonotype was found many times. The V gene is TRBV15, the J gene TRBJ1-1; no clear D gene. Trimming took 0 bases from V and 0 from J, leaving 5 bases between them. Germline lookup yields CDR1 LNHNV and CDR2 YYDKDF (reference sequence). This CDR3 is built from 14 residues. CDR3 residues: CATSRDPVNTEAFF. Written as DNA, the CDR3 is TGTGCCACCAGCAGAGATCCGGTGAACACTGAAGCTTTCTTT.

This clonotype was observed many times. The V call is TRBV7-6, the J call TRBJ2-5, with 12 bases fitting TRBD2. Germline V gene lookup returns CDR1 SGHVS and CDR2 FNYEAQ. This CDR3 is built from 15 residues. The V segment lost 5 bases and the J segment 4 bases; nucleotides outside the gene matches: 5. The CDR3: CASSTRTSGVETQYF. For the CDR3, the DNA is TGTGCCAGCAGCACCAGGACTAGCGGGGTAGAGACCCAGTACTTC.

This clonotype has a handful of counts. The CDR3 sequence: CASSPRDRVAATNEKLFF. CDR3 coding DNA: TGTGCCAGCAGCCCGAGGGACAGGGTGGCCGCAACTAATGAAAAACTGTTTTTT. This rearrangement joins TRBV4-2 to TRBJ1-4; TRBD1 matches at 9 bases. There are 18 residues in the CDR3. Trimming took 4 bases from V and 0 from J; bases not matched to a gene: 9. Germline loops: CDR1 LGHNA, CDR2 YNFKEQ.